These 10 T cell receptor beta chains came from one sample sequenced in a study of identical twins. Each CDR3 protein gets one entry after TCRdb re-called the 5' RACE reads with MiXCR. The repertoire includes around 95,000 distinct CDR3 sequences, about 6.1% of them detected once, and over 9.5% sits in the top ten. Sequenced sample: memory T cells sorted from blood. The receptors stem from a woman between 45 and 60 years old in good health.

Notes on this clonotype: A read error may account for a junction end that differs from germline. This chain joins TRBV3-1 and TRBJ2-1; 7 nucleotides align to TRBD1. The CDR3 runs 16 residues. Germline CDR1 is LGHDT and CDR2 is YNNKEL (reference sequence). The CDR3 here is CASRQGAGGSYNEQFF. CDR3 nucleotide sequence: TGTGCCAGCAGACAAGGCGCAGGGGGCTCCTACAATGAGCAGTTCTTC.

The table lists this clonotype with many counts. The rearrangement uses TRBV20-1 and TRBJ2-3, with a possible D match to TRBD2 (5 bases). CDR1 and CDR2 (germline): DFQATT, SNEGSKA (reference sequence). The length of the CDR3 is 13 residues. V dropped 5 bases and J dropped 4 bases, with 13 bases sitting between them. As DNA, the CDR3 is TGCAGTGCTCGGGGAGTGGTTGCAGATACGCAGTATTTT. This gives the protein CSARGVVADTQYF.

This clonotype came up many times. V is TRBV7-2 and J is TRBJ2-7; TRBD1 matches 10 bases. Trimming cost V 5 bases and J 7 bases; bases outside gene matches: 11. This CDR3 contains 15 residues. Germline lookup yields CDR1 SGHTA and CDR2 FQGNSA. CDR3 residues: CASSKVGQGFSEQYF. DNA for the CDR3: TGTGCCAGCAGCAAGGTGGGACAGGGGTTTAGTGAGCAGTACTTC.

The V gene is TRBV11-1, the J gene TRBJ2-5, with TRBD2 matching 8 bases. The CDR3 consists of 15 residues. The trim removed 5 bases at V and 5 bases at J, leaving 10 bases unmatched. Germline V gives CDR1 SGHAT, CDR2 FQDESV (reference sequence). This CDR3 is CASSRTSLGRETQYF. In nucleotides, the CDR3 is TGTGCCAGCAGCAGGACTAGCCTTGGTCGGGAGACCCAGTACTTC.

This clonotype was seen repeatedly, ten times or more. The V and J genes are TRBV29-1 and TRBJ2-1; no clear D. In germline, CDR1 is SQVTM, CDR2 ANQGSEA. There are 11 residues in the CDR3. Trimming shortened V by 2 bases and J by 6 bases, and 5 bases separated the two germline ends. The CDR3 DNA reads as TGCAGCGTTGAAACACCCAATGAGCAGTTCTTC. It encodes CSVETPNEQFF.

The table lists this clonotype with many counts. The rearrangement links TRBV29-1 to TRBJ2-6; D not resolved. V was cut by 4 bases and J by 1 base, with 8 bases left in between. Looked up from germline, CDR1 is SQVTM and CDR2 is ANQGSEA. CDR3 length: 14 amino acids. CDR3 DNA: TGCAGCGTTGGAATAGGATCTGGGGCCAACGTCCTGACTTTC. This codes for CSVGIGSGANVLTF. Filled out from reference TRBV29-1 and TRBJ2-6, the complete variable domain reads SAVISQKPSRDICQRGTSLTIQCQVDSQVTMMFWYRQQPGQSLTLIATANQGSEATYESGFVIDKFPISRPNLTFSTLTVSNMSPEDSSIYLCSVGIGSGANVLTFGAGSRLTVL.

Ten or more counts support this clonotype. The chain combines TRBV5-1 with TRBJ2-5; unclear D gene. Germline-derived CDR1 and CDR2 are SGHRS and YFSETQ. The V end was cut by 0 bases, the J end by 5 bases, with 8 bases between. This CDR3 region has 13 residues. The CDR3 DNA reads TGCGCCAGCAGCTTGGAAGGATCCGAGACCCAGTACTTC. Amino acids: CASSLEGSETQYF.

This clonotype was found many times. V and J are TRBV3-1 and TRBJ1-6, with a weak D call TRBD1 (5 bases). Trimming took off 0 bases at V and 4 bases at J, with 10 bases between the two ends. This CDR3 spans 16 amino acids. The germline V gene encodes CDR1 LGHDT and CDR2 YNNKEL (reference sequence). CDR3 amino acids: CASSQDGWGYNSPLHF. The CDR3, as DNA: TGTGCCAGCAGCCAAGATGGGTGGGGGTATAATTCACCCCTCCACTTT.

This clonotype appeared a few times. The V call is TRBV27, the J call TRBJ2-4; perhaps D is TRBD1 or TRBD2 (5 bases each). Germline V lookup: CDR1 MNHEY, CDR2 SMNVEV (reference sequence). This CDR3 contains 14 residues. V lost 4 bases, J lost 6 bases, and 13 bases lay in between. The CDR3 DNA reads as TGTGCCAGCAGTTCACGGGACCCGAGAAACATTCAGTACTTC. It codes for CASSSRDPRNIQYF.

V and J are TRBV2 and TRBJ2-7; D might be TRBD1 (6 bases). CDR1 and CDR2 (germline): SNHLY, FYNNEI. This CDR3 has 14 amino acids. V lost 1 base and J 6 bases, leaving 13 bases between the germline ends. This chain's CDR3 is CASSEDQGHGEQYF. DNA of the CDR3: TGTGCCAGCAGTGAAGATCAGGGGCATGGCGAGCAGTACTTC.